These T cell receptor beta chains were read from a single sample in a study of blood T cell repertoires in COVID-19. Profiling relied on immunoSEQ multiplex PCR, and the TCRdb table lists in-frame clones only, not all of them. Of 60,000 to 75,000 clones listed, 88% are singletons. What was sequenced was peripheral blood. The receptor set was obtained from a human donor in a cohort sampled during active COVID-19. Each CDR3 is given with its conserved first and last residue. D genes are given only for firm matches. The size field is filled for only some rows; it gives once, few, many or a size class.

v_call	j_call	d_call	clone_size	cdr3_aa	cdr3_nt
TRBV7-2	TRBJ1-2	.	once	CASSLASGYGYTF	TGTGCCAGCAGCTTAGCCAGTGGCTATGGCTACACCTTC
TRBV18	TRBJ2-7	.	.	CASSPPAEAGEQYF	TGTGCCAGCTCACCACCAGCGGAGGCGGGCGAGCAGTACTTC
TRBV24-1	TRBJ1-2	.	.	CATSDPPRDYGYTF	TGTGCCACCAGTGACCCCCCCAGGGACTATGGCTACACCTTC
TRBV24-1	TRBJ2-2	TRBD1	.	CATRGQGPSNTGELFF	TGTGCCACACGCGGACAGGGCCCTTCGAACACCGGGGAGCTGTTTTTT
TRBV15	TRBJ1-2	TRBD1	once	CATSRDRGDYGYTF	TGTGCCACCAGCAGAGACAGGGGGGACTATGGCTACACCTTC
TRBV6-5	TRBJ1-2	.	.	CASSYSGRGPRNGYTF	TGTGCCAGCAGTTACTCGGGCAGGGGCCCTAGAAACGGCTACACCTTC
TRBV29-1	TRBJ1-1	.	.	CSVAPITEAFF	TGCAGCGTAGCTCCTATTACTGAAGCTTTCTTT
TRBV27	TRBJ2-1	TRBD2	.	CASRPAAASGPRDEQFF	TGTGCCAGCAGACCCGCCGCCGCTAGCGGGCCTCGGGATGAGCAGTTCTTC
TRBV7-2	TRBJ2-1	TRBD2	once	CASSLDSGSSYNEQFF	TGTGCCAGCAGCTTAGACAGCGGGAGCTCCTACAATGAGCAGTTCTTC
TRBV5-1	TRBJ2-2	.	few	CASSLDRADTGELFF	TGCGCCAGCAGCTTGGACAGGGCGGACACCGGGGAGCTGTTTTTT
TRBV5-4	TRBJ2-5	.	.	CASSGGGLQETQYF	TGTGCCAGCAGCGGGGGGGGGCTCCAAGAGACCCAGTACTTC
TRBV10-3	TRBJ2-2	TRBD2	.	CAISRGGNTGELFF	TGTGCCATTAGCCGGGGGGGGAACACCGGGGAGCTGTTTTTT
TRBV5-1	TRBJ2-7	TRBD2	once	CASSLSGILSSYEQYF	TGCGCCAGCAGCTTGAGCGGGATTCTAAGCTCCTACGAGCAGTACTTC
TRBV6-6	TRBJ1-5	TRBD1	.	CASSYDREDQPQHF	TGTGCCAGCAGTTACGACAGGGAGGACCAGCCCCAGCATTTT
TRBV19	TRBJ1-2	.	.	CASSQGLQANYGYTF	TGTGCCAGTAGTCAAGGACTGCAAGCTAACTATGGCTACACCTTC
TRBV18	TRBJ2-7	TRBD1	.	CASSTGTGEVEQYF	TGTGCCAGCTCAACCGGGACAGGGGAGGTCGAGCAGTACTTC
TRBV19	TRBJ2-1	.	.	CASSNTGSSYNEQFF	TGTGCCAGTAGTAATACCGGGAGCTCCTACAATGAGCAGTTCTTC
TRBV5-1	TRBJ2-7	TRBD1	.	CASSLLGTGNYEQYF	TGCGCCAGCAGCTTGTTGGGGACAGGTAACTACGAGCAGTACTTC
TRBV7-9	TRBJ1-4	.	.	CASSWDTEREKLFF	TGTGCCAGCAGCTGGGACACCGAGCGTGAAAAACTGTTTTTT
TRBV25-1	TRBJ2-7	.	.	CASSEYGVVEQYF	TGTGCCAGCAGTGAATACGGGGTAGTCGAGCAGTACTTC
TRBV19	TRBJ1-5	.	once	CASSIDGGGDGNQPQHF	TGTGCCAGTAGTATAGATGGAGGGGGGGATGGCAATCAGCCCCAGCATTTT
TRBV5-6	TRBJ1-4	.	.	CASSFEGVPEKLFF	TGTGCCAGCAGCTTCGAGGGGGTCCCAGAAAAACTGTTTTTT
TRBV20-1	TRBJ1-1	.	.	CSAPDYTEAFF	TGCAGTGCCCCAGACTACACTGAAGCTTTCTTT
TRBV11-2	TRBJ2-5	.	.	CASEGGGKETQYF	TGTGCCAGCGAAGGTGGAGGAAAAGAGACCCAGTACTTC
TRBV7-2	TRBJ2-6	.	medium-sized	CASSLARSGNLGAGANVLTF	TGTGCCAGCAGCTTAGCTCGGTCAGGGAATCTAGGGGCTGGGGCCAACGTCCTGACTTTC
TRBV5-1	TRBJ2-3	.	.	CASSLSSSSTDTQYF	TGCGCCAGCAGCTTGTCTAGCTCTAGCACAGATACGCAGTATTTT
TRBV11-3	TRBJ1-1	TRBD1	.	CASSLGQGETEAFF	TGTGCCAGCAGCTTAGGGCAGGGGGAGACTGAAGCTTTCTTT
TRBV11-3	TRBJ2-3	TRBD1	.	CASSPLADQGATQYF	TGTGCCAGCAGCCCCCTGGCGGACCAGGGGGCTACGCAGTATTTT
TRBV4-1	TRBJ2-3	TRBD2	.	CASSQEQAGGPHLTDTQYF	TGCGCCAGCAGCCAGGAACAAGCGGGGGGGCCTCATTTGACAGATACGCAGTATTTT
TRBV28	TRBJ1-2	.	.	CASSLSREFYTF	TGTGCCAGCAGTTTATCTCGGGAATTCTACACCTTC
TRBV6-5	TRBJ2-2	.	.	CASSYSGATGELFF	TGTGCCAGCAGTTACTCGGGGGCGACCGGGGAGCTGTTTTTT
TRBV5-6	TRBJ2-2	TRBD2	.	CASSEDSGKVTGELFF	TGTGCCAGCAGCGAGGATAGCGGGAAGGTAACCGGGGAGCTGTTTTTT
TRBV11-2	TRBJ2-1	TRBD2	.	CASRRAGDPYNEQFF	TGTGCCAGCAGACGAGCGGGAGATCCCTACAATGAGCAGTTCTTC
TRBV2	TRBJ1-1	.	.	CASKGPGLEVNTEAFF	TGTGCCAGCAAGGGTCCAGGGCTAGAGGTGAACACTGAAGCTTTCTTT
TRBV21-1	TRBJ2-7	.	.	CASSGGGEGFEQYF	TGTGCCAGCAGCGGGGGGGGTGAAGGGTTCGAGCAGTACTTC
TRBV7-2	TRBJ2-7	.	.	CASSFAGSSYEQYF	TGTGCCAGCAGCTTTGCAGGTAGCTCCTACGAGCAGTACTTC
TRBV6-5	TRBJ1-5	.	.	CASSSGGNQPQHF	TGTGCCAGCAGTTCAGGGGGCAATCAGCCCCAGCATTTT
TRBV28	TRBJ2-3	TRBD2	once	CASSAGGSTDTQYF	TGTGCCAGCAGTGCGGGGGGCAGCACAGATACGCAGTATTTT
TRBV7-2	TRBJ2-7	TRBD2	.	CASSLSGGGSYEQYF	TGTGCCAGCAGCCTTAGCGGGGGGGGCTCCTACGAGCAGTACTTC
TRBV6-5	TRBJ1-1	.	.	CASTPLERGGTEAFF	TGTGCCAGCACCCCCCTGGAACGGGGGGGGACTGAAGCTTTCTTT
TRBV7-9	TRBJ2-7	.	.	CASSFSEAGDEQYF	TGTGCCAGCAGCTTTAGCGAGGCAGGGGACGAGCAGTACTTC
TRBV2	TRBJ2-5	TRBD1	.	CASSPTGGVETQYF	TGTGCCAGCAGTCCGACAGGGGGCGTAGAGACCCAGTACTTC
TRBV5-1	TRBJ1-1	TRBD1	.	CASSLEGTENTEAFF	TGCGCCAGCAGCTTGGAAGGGACAGAGAACACTGAAGCTTTCTTT
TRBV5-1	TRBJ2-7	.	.	CASSLVPGNYEQYF	TGCGCCAGCAGCTTGGTTCCGGGAAACTACGAGCAGTACTTC
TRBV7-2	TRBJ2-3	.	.	CASSSSTGYGADTQYF	TGTGCCAGCAGCTCCTCAACAGGGTATGGGGCAGATACGCAGTATTTT
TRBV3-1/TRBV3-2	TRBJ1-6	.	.	CASSQDTGSSYNSPLHF	TGTGCCAGCAGTCAGGATACAGGTAGCTCCTATAATTCACCCCTCCACTTT
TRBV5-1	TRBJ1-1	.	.	CASSSDTGTEAFF	TGCGCCAGCAGTTCCGACACAGGCACTGAAGCTTTCTTT
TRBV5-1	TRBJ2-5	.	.	CASSLSPWQQETQYF	TGCGCCAGCAGCTTATCTCCCTGGCAACAAGAGACCCAGTACTTC
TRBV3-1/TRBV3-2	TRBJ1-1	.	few	CASSQDRDTEAFF	TGTGCCAGCAGCCAAGACAGGGACACTGAAGCTTTCTTT
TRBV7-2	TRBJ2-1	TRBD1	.	CASRPRTGGYEQFF	TGTGCCAGCAGGCCTAGGACAGGGGGCTATGAGCAGTTCTTC